This TCR beta chain comes out of a study of shared clonotypes between healthy human individuals. The germline V gene encodes CDR1 MNHEY and CDR2 SVGAGI. V was trimmed by 4 bases and J by 3 bases, leaving 10 bases between them. This CDR3 comprises 13 residues. Sequencing was performed with immunoSEQ multiplex PCR; in TCRdb, only in-frame clones are kept and a portion is missing. The sample lists about 2.2 million clones; over 85% were seen once. Only CD45RO-negative cells positively selected for CCR7 counted as naive CD8 cells, so terminally differentiated effector memory CD45RA+ cells were excluded. This receptor was taken from a man between 18 and 35 years old in good health. Some clones in this sample may be carry-over from other donors' samples. The rearrangement links TRBV6-5 to TRBJ2-7; D unclear. The source material was naive CD8+ T cells from PBMCs. CDR3: CASSLSGSYEQYF. CDR3 in DNA: TGTGCCAGCAGTTTATCGGGCAGCTACGAGCAGTACTTC.